This T cell receptor (beta chain) appears in the sequencing data of a study of Tregs in tolerant kidney transplant recipients. Whole-study context: The nonmyeloablative bone marrow transplants came from related graft donors, with transient mixed chimerism. Points from the study as a whole: In tolerant patients, donor-specific Tregs outgrew total Tregs, suggesting antigen-driven expansion.

Assay: immunoSEQ multiplex PCR; the TCRdb copy retains only in-frame clones and omits some. The data hold 15,000 or so clones, with about 53% observed a single time. Recipient PBMCs carried a CFSE label and met irradiated graft donor PBMCs for approximately six days before FACS sorting. CDR3 size: 15 residues. CDR1 is SNHLY, CDR2 FYNNEI, per germline. V shed 5 bases and J shed 2 bases, with 16 bases lying between them. In its sample, this clone ranks as medium-sized. Its antigen is unknown. The sequence was collected from a human patient who received a combined kidney and bone marrow transplant. J is TRBJ2-7 and V is TRBV2; weak D call: TRBD2 (5 bases). The starting material was CD4+ T cells from blood cultured with allogeneic cells, obtained before the transplant. CDR3 bases: TGTGCCAGCAGTCCGATCGGTTGGGGAGCCTACGAGCAGTACTTC. Amino acids: CASSPIGWGAYEQYF.